One sample yielded the 21 T cell receptor beta chains listed below, sequenced in a study of T cell responses to AZD1222 COVID-19 vaccine (dated by TCRdb to the early 2020s). Receptors were amplified or captured by the immunoSEQ multiplex PCR assay. TCRdb retrieved this table from immuneACCESS and kept in-frame rearrangements only. Not all clones are present; in checked studies, unresolved V genes account for under half, and no reason is known for the remainder. The sample contains tens of thousands of clones, more than 85% of them found a single time. The ten largest account for around 4.5% of the sample. In light of the paper, this sample's time point label describes: about 28 days (+/-7) after the second vaccine dose. Source: peripheral blood, taken 28 days after the second AZD1222 dose. The origin of the receptors is an adult who received the AZD1222 COVID-19 vaccine.

This rearrangement joins TRBV6-2 or TRBV6-3 to TRBJ2-3; D not certain. V gave up 4 bases and J gave up 5 bases, with 22 bases separating them. CDR3 length: 17 residues. CDR1 is MNHEY and CDR2 is SVGEGT in the germline V gene. CDR3 sequence reads: CASSSLSIVGFGDTQYF. The DNA of the CDR3 is TGTGCCAGCAGTTCTCTATCGATAGTGGGCTTCGGAGATACGCAGTATTTT.

This clone was observed a handful of times. This rearrangement joins TRBV10-3 to TRBJ2-2; D possibly corresponds to TRBD2 (5 bases). The CDR3 extends over 16 amino acids. CDR1 and CDR2 (germline): ENHRY, SYGVKD. V was pared by 3 bases and J by 6 bases, with 17 bases between. CDR3 sequence: CAISDPSLKRPGELFF. In nucleotides, the CDR3 is TGTGCCATCAGTGACCCGTCCCTCAAGCGGCCCGGGGAGCTGTTTTTT.

The CDR3 spells CATGLIGNQPQHF. DNA for the CDR3: TGTGCCACCGGACTAATCGGCAATCAGCCCCAGCATTTT. The V call is TRBV28, the J call TRBJ1-5; D unresolved. Between the trimmed V and J ends, which lost 10 bases and 2 bases, there was a span of 12 bases. Per the germline V gene, CDR1 is MDHEN and CDR2 is SYDVKM. The CDR3 sequence is 13 residues long.

CDR3 coding DNA: TGTGCCAGCAGTGAAAGCGGGAGAGGGGGCTACACCTTC. This encodes CASSESGRGGYTF. The rearrangement joins TRBV2 to TRBJ1-2, with D unclear. The germline V gene encodes CDR1 SNHLY and CDR2 FYNNEI. The CDR3 extends over 13 amino acids. V lost 2 bases to trimming and J lost 8 bases, with 12 bases between them.

The V gene is TRBV11-2, the J gene TRBJ2-7; the D gene is possibly TRBD2 (5 bases). Per the germline V gene, CDR1 is SGHAT and CDR2 is FQNNGV. V shed 10 bases and J shed 2 bases, with 12 bases lying between them. The CDR3 runs to 12 residues. Here the CDR3 DNA reads TGTGCCATCGCAGACGGGGCCTACGAGCAGTACTTC. Its protein is CAIADGAYEQYF.

V and J are TRBV12-2 and TRBJ2-2; the D call of TRBD2 is as the table states it, not checked on the DNA. TRBV12-2 is noted as a pseudogene. The CDR3 is made up of 17 amino acids. The CDR3 DNA reads as TGTGCAAGTCGCTCCGGATCCCCAAGAGGAGGGCCCAGGGAGCTGTTTTTT. Its protein is CASRSGSPRGGPRELFF.

The chain links TRBV4-3 to TRBJ2-7; possible D gene TRBD1, 5 bases. Germline V gene sequence: CDR1 LGHNA, CDR2 YSLEER. The CDR3 is made up of 16 amino acids. V shed 4 bases and J shed 1 base, with 17 bases lying between them. Here the CDR3 DNA reads TGCGCCAGCAGCCCCGTCGGCGGTTCAGGGTCCTACGAGCAGTACTTC. It is translated as CASSPVGGSGSYEQYF.

This chain joins TRBV5-5 and TRBJ2-3; a weak D match, TRBD1 (5 bases). CDR1 is SGHKS, CDR2 YYEKEE, per germline (reference sequence). The CDR3 extends over 15 amino acids. The germline V and J ends were trimmed by 3 bases and 1 base, with 12 bases remaining between them. CDR3 coding DNA: TGTGCCAGCAGCTCCACCTTAGGGGGCACAGATACGCAGTATTTT. Translating gives CASSSTLGGTDTQYF.

The rearrangement links TRBV6-4 to TRBJ2-1, with D uncertain. V was pared by 8 bases and J by 0 bases, with 11 bases between. In germline, CDR1 is MRHNA, CDR2 SNTAGT. The CDR3 runs to 14 residues. This CDR3 is CASAPQASYNEQFF. In DNA form, the CDR3 reads TGTGCCAGCGCCCCCCAAGCCTCCTACAATGAGCAGTTCTTC.

As for this clone: Other DNA sequences from this sample encode an identical CDR3 as well. This rearrangement joins TRBV20-1 to TRBJ1-1; no clear D. The germline V gene has CDR1 DFQATT and CDR2 SNEGSKA (reference sequence). The length of the CDR3 is 11 residues. V was pared by 6 bases and J by 2 bases, with 7 bases between. CDR3 sequence (DNA): TGCAGTGCCCGAAAAAACACTGAAGCTTTCTTT. Protein product: CSARKNTEAFF.

The rearrangement joins TRBV10-1 to TRBJ1-3; no firm D call. The CDR3 sequence is 15 residues long. V dropped 0 bases and J dropped 0 bases, with 6 bases sitting between them. Looked up from germline, CDR1 is WNHNN and CDR2 is SYGVQD (reference sequence). CDR3 protein: CASSESKSSGNTIYF. CDR3 bases: TGCGCCAGCAGTGAGTCGAAATCCTCTGGAAACACCATATATTTT.

The rearrangement joins TRBV3-1 (or the pseudogene TRBV3-2) to TRBJ1-1, with D possibly TRBD1 on 5 matching bases. Germline CDR1 reads LGHDT; CDR2 reads YNNKEL (reference sequence). CDR3 length equals 13 residues. Trimming removed 2 bases at V and 5 bases at J, with 9 bases between. Here the CDR3 DNA reads TGTGCCAGCAGCCAACGAAGGGGAACTGAAGCTTTCTTT. Encoded protein: CASSQRRGTEAFF.

The chain joins TRBV7-2 to TRBJ1-5, with D perhaps matching TRBD1 (6 bases). V was cut by 1 base and J by 2 bases, with 15 bases left in between. Germline values: CDR1 SGHTA, CDR2 FQGNSA. The CDR3 totals 17 residues. The CDR3 spells CASSLVGTPFGNQPQHF. The CDR3 nucleotides read TGTGCCAGCAGCTTAGTGGGGACACCCTTTGGCAATCAGCCCCAGCATTTT.

This sequence joins TRBV7-8 and TRBJ1-1; TRBD1 agrees at 7 bases. V shed 0 bases and J 11 bases; nucleotides not matched to a gene: 9. Looked up from germline, CDR1 is SGHVS and CDR2 is FQNEAQ. The CDR3 runs to 14 residues. CDR3 in DNA: TGTGCCAGCAGCTTAGCGAGGGGGCAGGGATGGGCTTTCTTT. Protein: CASSLARGQGWAFF.

This chain connects TRBV27 to TRBJ1-5, with TRBD1 matching over 7 bases. Germline trimming cut 7 bases from V and 5 bases from J; bases unmatched to any gene: 5. Germline V CDR1 and CDR2: MNHEY, SMNVEV (reference sequence). The CDR3 sequence is 13 residues long. The CDR3 DNA reads as TGTGCCAGCATGCAAGGGACAGATCAGCCCCAGCATTTT. Translated, it gives CASMQGTDQPQHF.

This clone has only one observation. The rearrangement joins TRBV6-5 to TRBJ1-1; TRBD1 might be the D (5 bases). Trimming took off 6 bases at V and 5 bases at J, with 7 bases between the two ends. Germline-derived CDR1 and CDR2 are MNHEY and SVGAGI. The CDR3 sequence is 11 residues long. CDR3 nucleotides: TGTGCCAGCAGCAGGGAAACTGAAGCTTTCTTT. It encodes CASSRETEAFF.

The V call is TRBV7-6, the J call TRBJ2-1; TRBD2 agrees at 16 bases. The V gene's germline CDR1 is SGHVS and CDR2 FNYEAQ. This CDR3 contains 15 residues. V gave up 4 bases and J gave up 12 bases; unmatched junction bases: 6. DNA for the CDR3: TGTGCCAGCAGCTCAGGGACTAGCGGGAGGGCTTGGCAGTTCTTC. Encoded protein: CASSSGTSGRAWQFF. The entire variable domain, with the rest obtained from reference TRBV7-6 and TRBJ2-1, is as follows: GAGVSQSPRYKVTKRGQDVALRCDPISGHVSLYWYRQALGQGPEFLTYFNYEAQQDKSGLPNDRFSAERPEGSISTLTIQRTEQRDSAMYRCASSSGTSGRAWQFFGPGTRLTVL.

The chain carries TRBV20-1 and TRBJ1-2, with D possibly being TRBD1 (6 bases). There are 11 residues in the CDR3. From germline, CDR1 is DFQATT and CDR2 SNEGSKA (reference sequence). V lost 6 bases to trimming and J lost 4 bases, with 9 bases between them. The chain's CDR3 is CSASTGYGYTF. The DNA of the CDR3 is TGCAGTGCCTCGACAGGCTATGGCTACACCTTC.

V and J are TRBV5-1 and TRBJ1-5; D possibly corresponds to TRBD1 (5 bases). Between the trimmed V and J ends, which lost 0 bases and 4 bases, there was a span of 11 bases. Germline V CDR1 and CDR2: SGHRS, YFSETQ. This CDR3 contains 15 residues. This CDR3 is CASSLESDSNQPQHF. As DNA, the CDR3 is TGCGCCAGCAGCTTGGAGAGCGACAGTAATCAGCCCCAGCATTTT.

V usage is TRBV7-2 and J usage is TRBJ2-5; D possibly corresponds to TRBD2 (6 bases). This CDR3 contains 15 residues. With 2 bases removed from V and 4 bases from J, the gap between germline ends came to 14 bases. CDR1 and CDR2 (germline): SGHTA, FQGNSA. CDR3 sequence: CASSLLGGLGETQYF. As DNA, the CDR3 is TGTGCCAGCAGCTTATTAGGAGGGTTAGGAGAGACCCAGTACTTC.

The chain links TRBV4-2 to TRBJ2-1; 11 positions match TRBD2. The CDR3 consists of 15 residues. The V gene's germline CDR1 is LGHNA and CDR2 YNFKEQ. The ends lost 5 bases at V and 5 bases at J; junction bases unmatched: 5. Here the CDR3 reads CASSRGTSGNNEQFF. CDR3 nucleotide sequence: TGTGCCAGCAGCAGGGGGACTAGCGGCAACAATGAGCAGTTCTTC.